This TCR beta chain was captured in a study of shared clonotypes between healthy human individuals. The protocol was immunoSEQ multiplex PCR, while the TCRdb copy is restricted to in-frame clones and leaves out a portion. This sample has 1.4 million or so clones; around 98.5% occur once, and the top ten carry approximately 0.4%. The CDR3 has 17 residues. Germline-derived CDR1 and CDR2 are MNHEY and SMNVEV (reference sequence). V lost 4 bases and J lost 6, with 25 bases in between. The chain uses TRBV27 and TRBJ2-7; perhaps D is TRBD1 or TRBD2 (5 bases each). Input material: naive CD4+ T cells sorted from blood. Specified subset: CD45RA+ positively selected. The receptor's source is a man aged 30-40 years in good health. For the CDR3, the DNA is TGTGCCAGCAGTTACTCAGGACCGGGACCATGGGCCTCCGAGCAGTACTTC. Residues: CASSYSGPGPWASEQYF.